This T cell receptor (beta chain) was identified during a study of blood T cells in healthy people across ages. Only a few counts were recorded for this clonotype. A second PCR of about 7 to 12 cycles used a sample-barcoded 5' primer and a J-beta primer mix. TCRdb reprocessed the 5' RACE reads with MiXCR, giving one entry per CDR3 protein. This sample has around 1,000,000 distinct CDR3 sequences; less than 25% occur once, and the top ten carry about 0.72%. This sample was shared with a second study, whose subject was T cells of mothers and their children. That work adds: Extraction yielded RNA that went, in full, into cDNA synthesis at approximately 1.5 ug per 15 ul.

Specimen: blood. The clonotype was recovered from a girl aged 2 to 9 in good health.

CDR3 in amino acids: CASSLVAEWGQPQHF. CDR3 DNA sequence: TGTGCCAGCAGTTTGGTGGCGGAGTGGGGTCAGCCCCAGCATTTT. The chain couples TRBV27 to TRBJ1-5; no reliable D call. Between the trimmed V and J ends, which lost 3 bases and 6 bases, there was a span of 15 bases. This CDR3 has 15 residues. CDR1 is MNHEY, CDR2 SMNVEV, per germline (reference sequence).